The 13 T cell receptor beta chains given below trace back to one sample, sequenced in a study of T cells after yellow fever vaccination. A single record per CDR3 protein comes from TCRdb applying MiXCR to the 5' RACE reads. The sample carries about 170,000 distinct CDR3 sequences, more than 9.5% recorded once. The sample was CD8+ T cells sorted from PBMCs, taken 15 days after the yellow fever booster vaccination. The source is a man aged 18-30 years who received the YFV17D yellow fever vaccine.

The chain recombines TRBV11-2 with TRBJ2-2; D unclear. CDR3 length equals 15 residues. The germline CDR1 and CDR2 sequences are SGHAT and FQNNGV. V was cut by 0 bases and J by 2 bases, with 7 bases left in between. The CDR3 protein is CASSLDTVNTGELFF. The CDR3 region has the DNA TGTGCCAGCAGCTTAGATACAGTCAACACCGGGGAGCTGTTTTTT.

The chain combines TRBV24-1 with TRBJ2-2; D is ambiguous. The germline V gene has CDR1 KGHDR and CDR2 SFDVKD. The CDR3 spans 14 residues. V lost 8 bases to trimming and J lost 0 bases, with 9 bases between them. In nucleotides, the CDR3 is TGTGCCACCAAGGGCCCATCGAACACCGGGGAGCTGTTTTTT. Protein sequence: CATKGPSNTGELFF.

This clonotype has only a few counts. This rearrangement joins TRBV7-9 to TRBJ1-5; the D is unclear. The germline CDR1 and CDR2 sequences are SEHNR and FQNEAQ (reference sequence). Trimming stripped 4 bases from V and 4 bases from J, with 11 bases between. This CDR3 has 14 residues. As DNA, the CDR3 is TGTGCCAGCAGCTCCACAGAGCCGAATCAGCCCCAGCATTTT. This sequence encodes CASSSTEPNQPQHF.

The V and J genes are TRBV7-2 and TRBJ2-1, with D perhaps matching TRBD2 (5 bases). Germline V CDR1 and CDR2: SGHTA, FQGNSA. Trimming took 5 bases from V and 5 from J, leaving 13 bases between them. The CDR3 has 14 residues. DNA for the CDR3: TGTGCCAGCAGCCTAATAAGCGGAAACAATGAGCAGTTCTTC. Amino acid sequence: CASSLISGNNEQFF.

The chain uses TRBV4-1 and TRBJ1-2; tentative D call: TRBD1 (5 bases). This CDR3 has 15 residues. Germline CDR1 and CDR2: MGHRA and YSYEKL. V was cut by 4 bases and J by 6 bases, with 18 bases left in between. CDR3: CASSPPGRLPDGYTF. CDR3 DNA sequence: TGCGCCAGCAGCCCACCGGGACGCCTTCCCGATGGCTACACCTTC.

CDR3 sequence: CASSFDGDEQYF. Written as DNA, the CDR3 is TGTGCCAGCAGTTTCGACGGAGACGAGCAGTACTTC. The rearrangement joins TRBV12-3 or TRBV12-4 to TRBJ2-7; D gene ambiguous. The CDR3 length is 12 residues. Trimming left V 3 bases short and J 5 bases short, with 8 bases between.

A few counts support this clonotype. The chain joins TRBV29-1 to TRBJ2-6, with 9 bases identical to TRBD1. Germline V gene lookup returns CDR1 SQVTM and CDR2 ANQGSEA. The length of the CDR3 is 17 residues. After removal of 5 bases from V and 0 bases from J, the junction contained 8 bases not matched to a gene. The CDR3 loop reads CSVQTGGYPSGANVLTF. DNA for the CDR3: TGCAGCGTTCAAACAGGGGGCTACCCCTCTGGGGCCAACGTCCTGACTTTC.

This clonotype has just a few counts. The chain links TRBV7-9 to TRBJ2-7, with D perhaps assigned TRBD1 or TRBD2 (5 bases each). Germline CDR1 is SEHNR and CDR2 is FQNEAQ (reference sequence). V shed 0 bases and J shed 3 bases, with 9 bases lying between them. The length of the CDR3 is 14 residues. CDR3 amino acids: CASSLARDGYEQYV. Here the CDR3 DNA reads TGTGCCAGCAGCTTAGCTCGGGACGGCTACGAGCAGTACGTC.

This clonotype was seen more than once but under ten times. This rearrangement joins TRBV25-1 to TRBJ2-3; 9 positions agree with TRBD1. This CDR3 has 21 amino acids. From germline, CDR1 is MGHDK and CDR2 SYGVNS. Trimming cost V 1 base and J 2 bases; bases outside gene matches: 19. The CDR3 sequence is CASSELPGQGNRGGPTDTQYF. The CDR3 DNA sequence: TGTGCCAGCAGTGAATTACCGGGACAGGGTAATCGCGGGGGACCCACAGATACGCAGTATTTT. Variable domain in full (rest from reference TRBV25-1 and TRBJ2-3): EADIYQTPRYLVIGTGKKITLECSQTMGHDKMYWYQQDPGMELHLIHYSYGVNSTEKGDLSSESTVSRIRTEHFPLTLESARPSHTSQYLCASSELPGQGNRGGPTDTQYFGPGTRLTVL.

V is TRBV3-1 and J is TRBJ2-2; 12 nucleotides match TRBD2. The length of the CDR3 is 20 residues. CDR1 is LGHDT and CDR2 is YNNKEL in the germline V gene (reference sequence). V dropped 4 bases and J dropped 6; count of bases not matched to a gene: 18. This CDR3 is CASSLTAKLAGGQKAGELFF. DNA of the CDR3: TGTGCCAGCAGCCTCACGGCCAAACTAGCGGGGGGCCAGAAGGCCGGGGAGCTGTTTTTT.

V gene TRBV4-2 combines with J gene TRBJ2-5, with D hard to call. The CDR3 consists of 14 residues. Looked up from germline, CDR1 is LGHNA and CDR2 is YNFKEQ. V lost 0 bases, J lost 5 bases, and 10 bases lay in between. The CDR3 DNA follows: TGTGCCAGCAGCCAAGATGGGGATTTGGAGACCCAGTACTTC. Residues: CASSQDGDLETQYF.

In its sample, this clonotype was seen a few times. The chain carries TRBV20-1 and TRBJ1-5, with 8 bases matching TRBD1. Germline V gene sequence: CDR1 DFQATT, CDR2 SNEGSKA (reference sequence). The trim removed 5 bases at V and 6 bases at J, leaving 9 bases unmatched. The CDR3 covers 14 residues. Written as DNA, the CDR3 is TGCAGTGCTCGAGGACAGGGAGGGCGTCAGCCCCAGCATTTT. Encoded protein: CSARGQGGRQPQHF.

The J gene is TRBJ2-7, the V gene TRBV6-5; no clear D gene. Germline V gene sequence: CDR1 MNHEY, CDR2 SVGAGI. Trimming removed 2 bases from V and 4 bases from J, with 9 bases in between. The length of the CDR3 is 13 residues. Written as DNA, the CDR3 is TGTGCCAGCAGTTACATACCGGGTTACGAGCAGTACTTC. Its protein product is CASSYIPGYEQYF.